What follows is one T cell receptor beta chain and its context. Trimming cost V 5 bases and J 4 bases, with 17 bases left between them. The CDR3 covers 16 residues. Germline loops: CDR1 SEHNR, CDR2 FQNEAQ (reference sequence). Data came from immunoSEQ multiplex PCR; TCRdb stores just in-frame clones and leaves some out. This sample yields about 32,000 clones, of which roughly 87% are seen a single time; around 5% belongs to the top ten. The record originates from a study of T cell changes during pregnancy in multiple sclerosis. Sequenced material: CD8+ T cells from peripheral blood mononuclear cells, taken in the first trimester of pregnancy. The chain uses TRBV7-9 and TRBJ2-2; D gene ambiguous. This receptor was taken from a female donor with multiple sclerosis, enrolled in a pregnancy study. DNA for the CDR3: TGTGCCAGCAGCCCAATGAGCGAAGAGTCCACCGGGGAGCTGTTTTTT. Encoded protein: CASSPMSEESTGELFF.